A single sample gave rise to the 31 T cell receptor beta chains below, sequenced in a study of shared clonotypes between healthy human individuals. Naive CD8 cells lacked CD45RO, underwent positive selection for CCR7 and left out terminally differentiated effector memory CD45RA+ cells. Measured with immunoSEQ multiplex PCR; TCRdb has only the in-frame clones, and not every one. The repertoire holds about 2.2 million clones, approximately 94% seen once, with more than 1.5% in the top ten. Sequencing was performed on naive CD8+ T cells from PBMCs. Receptor source: a man aged 18 to 30 in good health. Some clones in this sample may be carry-over from other donors' samples.

The chain joins TRBV4-3 to TRBJ2-2; 10 bases match TRBD2. This CDR3 comprises 17 residues. J gave up 5 bases and V 1 base, and 7 bases lay outside the gene matches. Germline CDR1 is LGHNA and CDR2 is YSLEER. DNA of the CDR3: TGCGCCAGCAGCCAAGGCGGACTAGCGGAGACAACCGGGGAGCTGTTTTTT. Amino acids: CASSQGGLAETTGELFF.

The chain uses TRBV4-3 and TRBJ1-3; D possibly corresponds to TRBD1 (5 bases). Germline V gives CDR1 LGHNA, CDR2 YSLEER. The CDR3 contains 17 residues. V was shortened by 1 base and J by 0 bases, with 13 bases between the two germline ends. The CDR3 bases are TGCGCCAGCAGCCAAGTAGACAGCTTGTCCTCTGGAAACACCATATATTTT. Its translation is CASSQVDSLSSGNTIYF.

The chain recombines TRBV13 with TRBJ2-3, with 7 positions matching TRBD2. The J segment lost 3 bases and the V segment lost 1 base, leaving 7 bases of the junction unmatched. This CDR3 has 16 residues. CDR1 is PRHDT, CDR2 FYEKMQ, per germline (reference sequence). In DNA form, the CDR3 reads TGTGCCAGCAGCTTAGAGCCAGCGGGACCGACAGATACGCAGTATTTT. It is translated as CASSLEPAGPTDTQYF.

The genes are TRBV6-5 and TRBJ2-7; D perhaps matches TRBD1 (6 bases). Trimming shortened V by 8 bases and J by 1 base, and 9 bases separated the two germline ends. Germline V gives CDR1 MNHEY, CDR2 SVGAGI. The length of the CDR3 is 12 residues. This CDR3 is CASDRISYEQYF. The CDR3 nucleotides read TGTGCCAGCGACAGGATATCCTACGAGCAGTACTTC.

The J gene is TRBJ1-1, the V gene TRBV10-1; maybe TRBD1 (5 bases). The germline V gene encodes CDR1 WNHNN and CDR2 SYGVQD (reference sequence). The CDR3 is 14 residues long. V was shortened by 0 bases and J by 5 bases, with 10 bases between the two germline ends. The CDR3 here is CASSESLWGTEAFF. DNA for the CDR3: TGCGCCAGCAGTGAGTCGCTGTGGGGGACTGAAGCTTTCTTT.

DNA for the CDR3: TGCGCCAGCAGCCACACCTACAATGAGCAGTTCTTC. Protein: CASSHTYNEQFF. The chain couples TRBV4-1 to TRBJ2-1, with D unclear. The CDR3 sequence is 12 residues long. Germline loops: CDR1 MGHRA, CDR2 YSYEKL. The V and J ends lost 3 bases and 2 bases respectively, with 2 bases between them.

V is TRBV6-4 and J is TRBJ2-1, with 15 bases aligning to TRBD2. Germline V CDR1 and CDR2: MRHNA, SNTAGT. The length of the CDR3 is 17 residues. V lost 7 bases to trimming and J lost 4 bases; unmatched junction nucleotides: 8. The CDR3 reads CASTPGLAGGEYNEQFF. Here the CDR3 DNA reads TGTGCCAGCACACCCGGACTAGCGGGGGGGGAATACAATGAGCAGTTCTTC.

This chain joins TRBV28 and TRBJ2-1; D may be TRBD1 (5 bases). The germline V gene encodes CDR1 MDHEN and CDR2 SYDVKM. Trimming took 4 bases from V and 8 from J, leaving 12 bases between them. The CDR3 loop spans 13 amino acids. Here the CDR3 DNA reads TGTGCCAGCAGTTCACAGGTTTCTGATGAGCAGTTCTTC. Its protein product is CASSSQVSDEQFF.

The V call is TRBV30, the J call TRBJ2-7, with D tentatively TRBD2 (5 bases). The CDR3 contains 13 residues. CDR1 is GTSNPN, CDR2 SVGIG, per germline (reference sequence). V lost 8 bases and J lost 6, with 20 bases in between. The CDR3 DNA sequence: TGTGCCGTCGTCCGAGGGTTGGGTCGCGAGCAGTACTTC. Amino acids: CAVVRGLGREQYF.

V usage is TRBV27 and J usage is TRBJ2-1, with D perhaps given as TRBD1 or TRBD2 (5 bases each). The CDR3 is 13 residues long. Trimming cost V 4 bases and J 7 bases, with 11 bases left between them. CDR1 is MNHEY, CDR2 SMNVEV, per germline (reference sequence). The CDR3 protein is CASSSYEGNEQFF. The CDR3 DNA sequence: TGTGCCAGCAGTTCCTATGAGGGGAATGAGCAGTTCTTC.

The V and J genes are TRBV28 and TRBJ2-1, with D unresolved. The germline V and J ends were trimmed by 1 base and 8 bases, with 12 bases remaining between them. This CDR3 region has 14 residues. CDR1 and CDR2 from the germline V gene are MDHEN and SYDVKM. The CDR3 loop reads CASSLSLESDEQFF. The CDR3 DNA sequence: TGTGCCAGCAGTTTATCCCTAGAATCGGATGAGCAGTTCTTC.

This rearrangement joins TRBV28 to TRBJ2-7; 12 bases map to TRBD2. Trimming cost V 6 bases and J 5 bases; bases outside gene matches: 20. The CDR3 sequence is 19 residues long. Germline CDR1 reads MDHEN; CDR2 reads SYDVKM. The CDR3 nucleotides are TGTGCCAGCAGCACCCCTATTCGGCTAGCGGGAGGGGCAGTGGACGAGCAGTACTTC. It specifies CASSTPIRLAGGAVDEQYF.

The chain has TRBV4-3 and TRBJ2-1; 7 nucleotides line up with TRBD2. CDR1 is LGHNA, CDR2 YSLEER, per germline. The CDR3 extends over 15 amino acids. After removal of 1 base from V and 8 bases from J, the junction contained 8 bases not matched to a gene. The CDR3 region has the DNA TGCGCCAGCAGCCAAGTCGTGGGAGGGCCCGATGAGCAGTTCTTC. As protein: CASSQVVGGPDEQFF.

The rearrangement joins TRBV19 to TRBJ1-1; the D is unclear. The V and J ends lost 2 bases and 3 bases respectively, with 7 bases between them. Germline V gives CDR1 LNHDA, CDR2 SQIVND (reference sequence). This CDR3 comprises 13 residues. The CDR3 DNA follows: TGTGCCAGTAGTATATGGGAGCACACTGAAGCTTTCTTT. Translation: CASSIWEHTEAFF.

The V call is TRBV7-6, the J call TRBJ2-7, with 8 bases lining up with TRBD1. Germline V gene data show CDR1 as SGHVS and CDR2 as FNYEAQ. CDR3 length equals 14 residues. The V and J ends lost 1 base and 2 bases, in that order; junction bases with no gene match: 1. CDR3 residues: CASSLDRGTYEQYF. The CDR3 region has the DNA TGTGCCAGCAGCTTAGACAGGGGGACCTACGAGCAGTACTTC. Based on the CDR3 plus reference TRBV7-6 and TRBJ2-7, the full variable domain is GAGVSQSPRYKVTKRGQDVALRCDPISGHVSLYWYRQALGQGPEFLTYFNYEAQQDKSGLPNDRFSAERPEGSISTLTIQRTEQRDSAMYRCASSLDRGTYEQYFGPGTRLTVT.

The V call is TRBV11-2, the J call TRBJ2-1, with 10 bases matching TRBD2. Germline V lookup: CDR1 SGHAT, CDR2 FQNNGV. V lost 3 bases, J lost 2 bases, and 7 bases stayed unmatched. The CDR3 extends over 17 amino acids. CDR3 protein: CASSFRVAGGPYNEQFF. CDR3 DNA: TGTGCCAGCAGCTTCCGCGTAGCGGGAGGCCCCTACAATGAGCAGTTCTTC.

The genes are TRBV7-9 and TRBJ1-2; TRBD1 is a possible D gene (5 bases). The CDR3 runs to 12 residues. V lost 3 bases to trimming and J lost 8 bases, with 10 bases between them. Germline V gene data show CDR1 as SEHNR and CDR2 as FQNEAQ (reference sequence). The CDR3 region has the DNA TGTGCCAGCAGCTTGGCCAGGGACGGCTACACCTTC. Protein: CASSLARDGYTF.

V is TRBV7-9 and J is TRBJ1-1; 10 bases are a match to TRBD1. Germline V gene data show CDR1 as SEHNR and CDR2 as FQNEAQ (reference sequence). V shed 5 bases, J shed 6 bases, and the junction held 6 bases outside the gene matches. This CDR3 comprises 14 residues. CDR3 region: CASSPRQGAPEAFF. The CDR3 DNA is TGTGCCAGCAGCCCTAGACAGGGGGCGCCTGAAGCTTTCTTT.

The CDR3 spells CASSEFSGGTQETQYF. CDR3 sequence (DNA): TGTGCCAGCAGCGAATTTAGCGGGGGGACCCAAGAGACCCAGTACTTC. V gene TRBV9 combines with J gene TRBJ2-5, with TRBD2 matching 10 bases. This CDR3 is 16 amino acids long. The V gene's germline CDR1 is SGDLS and CDR2 YYNGEE. V lost 3 bases and J lost 1; bases outside the gene matches: 6.

The V and J genes are TRBV4-1 and TRBJ1-5; tentatively, D is TRBD1 (5 bases). Trimming shortened V by 3 bases and J by 3 bases, and 9 bases separated the two germline ends. Per the germline V gene, CDR1 is MGHRA and CDR2 is YSYEKL. CDR3 size: 14 residues. CDR3 bases: TGCGCCAGCAGCCAGGGGGTCCACAATCAGCCCCAGCATTTT. Amino acids: CASSQGVHNQPQHF.

The V call is TRBV2, the J call TRBJ1-2; D call uncertain. Germline CDR1 is SNHLY and CDR2 is FYNNEI. V dropped 4 bases and J dropped 0 bases, with 6 bases sitting between them. CDR3 length: 13 amino acids. In DNA form, the CDR3 reads TGTGCCAGCAGTGGGGCCCCTAACTATGGCTACACCTTC. Translation: CASSGAPNYGYTF.

The chain joins TRBV27 to TRBJ2-5; perhaps D is TRBD1 or TRBD2 (5 bases each). Germline CDR1 reads MNHEY; CDR2 reads SMNVEV (reference sequence). V was clipped by 5 bases and J by 5 bases, with 15 bases between them. The CDR3 is made up of 14 amino acids. CDR3 sequence (DNA): TGTGCCAGCAGTCCGTCGGGGCACGGGGAGACCCAGTACTTC. Protein: CASSPSGHGETQYF.

The V gene is TRBV5-1, the J gene TRBJ2-1, with TRBD2 matching over 7 bases. From germline, CDR1 is SGHRS and CDR2 YFSETQ. Germline trimming cut 6 bases from V and 0 bases from J; bases unmatched to any gene: 6. The CDR3 length is 15 residues. The CDR3 nucleotides are TGCGCCAGCACCCTAGCGGTGAGCTCCTACAATGAGCAGTTCTTC. Amino acids: CASTLAVSSYNEQFF.

The chain employs TRBV27 and TRBJ1-1, with TRBD1 identical over 8 bases. CDR1 and CDR2 (germline): MNHEY, SMNVEV (reference sequence). V was pared by 6 bases and J by 4 bases, with 7 bases of the junction left unmatched. This CDR3 is 14 amino acids long. Here the CDR3 DNA reads TGTGCCAGCAGGATATCAGGGGGCATCACTGAAGCTTTCTTT. Translation: CASRISGGITEAFF.

This chain uses TRBV7-8 with TRBJ2-2; the D gene is possibly TRBD2 (6 bases). Trimming pared 5 bases from V and 5 bases from J, leaving 21 bases between. Germline V gene sequence: CDR1 SGHVS, CDR2 FQNEAQ. CDR3 length: 17 residues. The CDR3: CASSPTYRGGGTGELFF. The CDR3 DNA reads as TGTGCCAGCAGCCCAACTTATCGGGGAGGCGGTACCGGGGAGCTGTTTTTT.

The chain carries TRBV7-9 and TRBJ2-2, with TRBD2 matching over 8 bases. V lost 4 bases, J lost 4 bases, and 5 bases stayed unmatched. The CDR3 is made up of 15 amino acids. Germline CDR1 SEHNR, CDR2 FQNEAQ (reference sequence). Written as DNA, the CDR3 is TGTGCCAGCAGCTATCAGCGGGAGCTCACCGGGGAGCTGTTTTTT. This translates into CASSYQRELTGELFF.

On this clone itself: Other DNA sequences in the same sample also yield this CDR3. CDR3 protein: CASSLWVNYEQYF. DNA of the CDR3: TGTGCCAGCAGTTTATGGGTGAACTACGAGCAGTACTTC. This chain joins TRBV27 and TRBJ2-7; D uncertain. CDR3 length: 13 amino acids. Germline values: CDR1 MNHEY, CDR2 SMNVEV (reference sequence). V was cut by 1 base and J by 3 bases, with 7 bases left in between.

The V call is TRBV27, the J call TRBJ2-4, with TRBD2 matching 9 bases. Trimming took 5 bases from V and 3 from J; bases not matched to a gene: 11. CDR3 length equals 17 residues. From germline, CDR1 is MNHEY and CDR2 SMNVEV (reference sequence). CDR3 sequence (DNA): TGTGCCAGCAGTCAACTCCCGGAGCGGGAGGTCAAAAACATTCAGTACTTC. Encoded protein: CASSQLPEREVKNIQYF.

V is TRBV6-5 and J is TRBJ1-4; 12 positions agree with TRBD1. Trimming at V came to 2 bases and at J to 7 bases, leaving 2 bases not matched to a gene. CDR1 MNHEY and CDR2 SVGAGI come from the germline V gene. The CDR3 contains 15 residues. The CDR3 DNA sequence: TGTGCCAGCAGTTACGGGACAGGGGGCGGTGAAAAACTGTTTTTT. It translates to CASSYGTGGGEKLFF.

The chain is built from TRBV28 and TRBJ2-1; 13 nucleotides agree with TRBD2. Unmatched junction bases numbered 17, after V lost 5 bases and J lost 4 bases. In germline, CDR1 is MDHEN, CDR2 SYDVKM. This CDR3 has 20 residues. The CDR3 is CASSATPGLAGVGTYNEQFF. CDR3 DNA: TGTGCCAGCAGTGCCACCCCCGGACTAGCGGGAGTAGGGACTTACAATGAGCAGTTCTTC.

The chain recombines TRBV4-3 with TRBJ2-3, with D unclear. Germline values: CDR1 LGHNA, CDR2 YSLEER. V was clipped by 2 bases and J by 0 bases, with 18 bases between them. The CDR3 has 18 residues. The CDR3 spells CASSQRLAAEVSTDTQYF. The CDR3 bases are TGCGCCAGCAGCCAACGGCTCGCGGCAGAGGTTAGCACAGATACGCAGTATTTT.